This T cell receptor (beta chain) was observed in a study of CD8 T cells in Susac syndrome. The CDR3 loop spans 13 amino acids. In germline, CDR1 is GTSNPN, CDR2 SVGIG (reference sequence). The V end was cut by 4 bases, the J end by 7 bases, with 13 bases between. RNA in amounts of about 0.45 to 1 ug was reverse transcribed with random hexamers. One entry per CDR3 protein results from TCRdb running MiXCR on the immunoSEQ multiplex PCR reads. The sample lists approximately 300,000 distinct CDR3 sequences, approximately 91% occurring once. This clonotype originated in a human donor with multiple sclerosis. The J gene is TRBJ2-2, the V gene TRBV30; possibly TRBD1 or TRBD2 for D (5 bases each). The material sequenced was CD8+ T cells from PBMCs. The CDR3 loop is CAWTGTNGGELFF. The CDR3, as DNA: TGTGCCTGGACAGGGACCAACGGCGGGGAGCTGTTTTTT.